Listed here is a single T cell receptor beta chain. Germline CDR1 and CDR2: MGHRA and YSYEKL. This CDR3 spans 15 amino acids. V lost 3 bases, J lost 8 bases, and 17 bases lay in between. How the authors handled the data: Nucleated cell number was recorded as an estimate derived from reference gene primer amplification. The protocol was immunoSEQ multiplex PCR, while the TCRdb copy is restricted to in-frame clones and leaves out a portion. V, J and clone size are those of that table, while D and trimming were read from the DNA. Altogether around 170,000 clones are present, 90% being singletons, with the ten largest covering 0.53%. The data belong to a study of blood T cell repertoires in COVID-19. For the study at large: Material from acute and convalescent COVID-19 was sourced from the United States, Italy and Spain. PBMCs, B-cell-depleted T cells, or T cells were the source of the cDNA or gDNA that made up the material.

The specimen was peripheral blood. The receptor comes from a man in his fifties with acute or convalescent COVID-19. The gene calls are TRBV4-1 and TRBJ2-1, with D perhaps TRBD2 (6 bases). For the CDR3, the DNA is TGCGCCAGCAGCCATGAACAGACTAGGATGGATGAGCAGTTCTTC. It specifies CASSHEQTRMDEQFF.